This T cell receptor (beta chain) was identified in a study of regulatory dendritic cells for organ transplantation. CDR3 size: 13 residues. The V and J ends lost 6 bases and 2 bases respectively, with 9 bases between them. The germline V gene encodes CDR1 SGDLS and CDR2 YYNGEE. The data were produced by immunoSEQ multiplex PCR, yet TCRdb's version contains in-frame clones alone and is incomplete. Here the sample spans 34,000 or so clones, roughly nine tenths being singletons. This sequence was found in a human donor in good health. Sequencing used naive CD4+ T cells from blood. Subset of the sample: CD45RA+ naive T cells. The rearrangement joins TRBV9 to TRBJ2-1; possibly TRBD1 for D (6 bases). The CDR3 loop is CASTEGAYNEQFF. The CDR3 bases are TGTGCCAGCACCGAGGGGGCCTACAATGAGCAGTTCTTC.